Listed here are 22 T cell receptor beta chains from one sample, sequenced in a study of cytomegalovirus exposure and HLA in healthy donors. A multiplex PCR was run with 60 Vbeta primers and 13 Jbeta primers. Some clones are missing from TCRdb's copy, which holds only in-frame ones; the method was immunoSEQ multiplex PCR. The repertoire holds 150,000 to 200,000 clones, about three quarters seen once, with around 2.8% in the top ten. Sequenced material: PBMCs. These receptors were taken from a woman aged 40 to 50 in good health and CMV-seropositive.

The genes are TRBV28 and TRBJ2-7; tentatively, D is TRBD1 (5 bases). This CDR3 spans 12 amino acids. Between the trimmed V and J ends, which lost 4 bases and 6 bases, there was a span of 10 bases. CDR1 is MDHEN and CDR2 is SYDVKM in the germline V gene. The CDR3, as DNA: TGTGCCAGCAGTTCCCCAGGGATCGAGCAGTACTTC. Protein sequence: CASSSPGIEQYF.

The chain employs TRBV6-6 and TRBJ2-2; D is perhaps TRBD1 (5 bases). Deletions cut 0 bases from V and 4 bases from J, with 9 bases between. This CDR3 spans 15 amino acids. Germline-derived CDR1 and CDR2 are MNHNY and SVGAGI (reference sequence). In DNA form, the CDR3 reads TGTGCCAGCAGTTACTCAGGGGTCGGCACCGGGGAGCTGTTTTTT. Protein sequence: CASSYSGVGTGELFF.

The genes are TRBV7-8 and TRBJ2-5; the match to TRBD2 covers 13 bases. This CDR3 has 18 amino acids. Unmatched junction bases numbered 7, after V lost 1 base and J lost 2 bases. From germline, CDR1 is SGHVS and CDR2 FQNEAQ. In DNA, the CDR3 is TGTGCCAGCAGCTTAGTAACTAGCGGGGGGGCAGGGCAAGAGACCCAGTACTTC. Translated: CASSLVTSGGAGQETQYF.

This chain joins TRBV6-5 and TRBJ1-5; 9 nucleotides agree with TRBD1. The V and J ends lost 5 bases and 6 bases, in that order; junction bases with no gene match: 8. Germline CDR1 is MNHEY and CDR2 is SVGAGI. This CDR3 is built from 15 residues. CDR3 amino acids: CASSRTQGAGQPQHF. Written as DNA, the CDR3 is TGTGCCAGCAGTCGAACACAGGGGGCAGGTCAGCCCCAGCATTTT.

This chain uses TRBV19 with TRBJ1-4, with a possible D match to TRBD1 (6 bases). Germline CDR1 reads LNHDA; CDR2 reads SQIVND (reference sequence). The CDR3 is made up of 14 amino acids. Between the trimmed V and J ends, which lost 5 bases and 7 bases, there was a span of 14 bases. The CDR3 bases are TGTGCCAGTAGTCGGACAGCCCCAAGTGAAAAACTGTTTTTT. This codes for CASSRTAPSEKLFF.

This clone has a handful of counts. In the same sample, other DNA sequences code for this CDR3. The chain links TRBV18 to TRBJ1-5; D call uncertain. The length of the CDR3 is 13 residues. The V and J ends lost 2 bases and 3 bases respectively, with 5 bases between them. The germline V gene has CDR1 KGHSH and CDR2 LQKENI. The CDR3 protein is CASSPGDNQPQHF. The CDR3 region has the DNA TGTGCCAGCTCACCAGGAGACAATCAGCCCCAGCATTTT.

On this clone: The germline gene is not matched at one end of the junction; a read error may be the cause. The CDR3 sequence is CSSSLASLAGVTDTQYF. The CDR3 DNA follows: TGTTCCAGCAGCTTAGCTTCTCTAGCGGGGGTCACAGATACGCAGTATTTT. The chain recombines TRBV7-9 with TRBJ2-3; TRBD2 aligns across 10 bases. Germline V lookup: CDR1 SEHNR, CDR2 FQNEAQ (reference sequence). The CDR3 sequence is 17 residues long.

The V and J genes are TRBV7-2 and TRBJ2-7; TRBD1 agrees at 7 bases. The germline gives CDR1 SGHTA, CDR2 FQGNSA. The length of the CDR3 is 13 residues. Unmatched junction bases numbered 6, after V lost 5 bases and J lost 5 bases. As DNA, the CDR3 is TGTGCCAGCAGCCCGGGACAGTCTGACGAGCAGTACTTC. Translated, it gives CASSPGQSDEQYF.

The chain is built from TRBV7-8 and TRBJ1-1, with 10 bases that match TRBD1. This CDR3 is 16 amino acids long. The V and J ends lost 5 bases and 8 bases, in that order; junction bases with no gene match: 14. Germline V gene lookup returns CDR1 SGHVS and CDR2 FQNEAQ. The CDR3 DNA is TGTGCCAGCAGCACTAGACAGGGGGCCTTATACCTCGAAGCTTTCTTT. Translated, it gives CASSTRQGALYLEAFF.

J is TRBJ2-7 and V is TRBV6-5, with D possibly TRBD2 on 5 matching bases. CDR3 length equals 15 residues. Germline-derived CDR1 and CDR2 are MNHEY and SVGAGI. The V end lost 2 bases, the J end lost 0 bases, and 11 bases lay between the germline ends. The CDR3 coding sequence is TGTGCCAGCAGTTACCGAAGGGAGCCCTCCTACGAGCAGTACTTC. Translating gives CASSYRREPSYEQYF.

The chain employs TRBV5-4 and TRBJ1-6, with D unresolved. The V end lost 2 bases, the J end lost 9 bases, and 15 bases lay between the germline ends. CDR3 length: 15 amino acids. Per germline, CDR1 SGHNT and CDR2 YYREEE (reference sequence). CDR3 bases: TGTGCCAGCAGCTTCGCACCGGGGAGTTTTTCACCCCTCCACTTT. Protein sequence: CASSFAPGSFSPLHF. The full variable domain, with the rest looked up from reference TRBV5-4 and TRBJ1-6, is ETGVTQSPTHLIKTRGQQVTLRCSSQSGHNTVSWYQQALGQGPQFIFQYYREEENGRGNFPPRFSGLQFPNYSSELNVNALELDDSALYLCASSFAPGSFSPLHFGNGTRLTVT.

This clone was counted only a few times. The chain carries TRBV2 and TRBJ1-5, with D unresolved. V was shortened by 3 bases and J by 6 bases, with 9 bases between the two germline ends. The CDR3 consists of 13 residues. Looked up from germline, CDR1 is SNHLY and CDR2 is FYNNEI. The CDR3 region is CASSDQPVQPQHF. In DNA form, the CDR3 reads TGTGCCAGCAGTGACCAACCAGTTCAGCCCCAGCATTTT.

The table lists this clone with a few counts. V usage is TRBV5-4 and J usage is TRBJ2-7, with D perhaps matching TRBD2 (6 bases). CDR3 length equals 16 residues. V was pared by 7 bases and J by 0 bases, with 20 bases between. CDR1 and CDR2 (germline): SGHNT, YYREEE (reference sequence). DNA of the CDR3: TGTGCCAGCGGGCCATTCTTCGGGGACTCCTCCTACGAGCAGTACTTC. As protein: CASGPFFGDSSYEQYF.

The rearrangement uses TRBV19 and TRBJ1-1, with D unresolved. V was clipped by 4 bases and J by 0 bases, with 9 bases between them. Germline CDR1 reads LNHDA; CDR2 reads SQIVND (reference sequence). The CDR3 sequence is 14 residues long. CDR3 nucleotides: TGTGCCAGTAGTAGAGACGGTTTGAACACTGAAGCTTTCTTT. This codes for CASSRDGLNTEAFF.

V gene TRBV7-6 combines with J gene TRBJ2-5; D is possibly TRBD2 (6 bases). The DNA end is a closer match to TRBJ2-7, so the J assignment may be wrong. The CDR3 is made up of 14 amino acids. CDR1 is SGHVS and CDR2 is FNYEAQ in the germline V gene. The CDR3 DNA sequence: TGTGCCAGCAGCTTAGCGGAGGGGATCTACGAGCAGTACTTC. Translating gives CASSLAEGIYEQYF.

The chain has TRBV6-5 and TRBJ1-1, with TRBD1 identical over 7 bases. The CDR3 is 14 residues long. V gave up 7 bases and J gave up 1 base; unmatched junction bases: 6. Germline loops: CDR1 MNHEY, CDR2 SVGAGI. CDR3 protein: CASIPTGENTEAFF. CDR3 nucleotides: TGTGCCAGCATTCCAACAGGGGAGAACACTGAAGCTTTCTTT.

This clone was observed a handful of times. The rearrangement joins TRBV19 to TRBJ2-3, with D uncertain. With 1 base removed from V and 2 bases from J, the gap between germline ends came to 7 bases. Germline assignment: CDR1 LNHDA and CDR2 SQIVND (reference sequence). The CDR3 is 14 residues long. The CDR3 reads CASSIGPPTDTQYF. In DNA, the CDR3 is TGTGCCAGTAGTATAGGGCCCCCCACAGATACGCAGTATTTT.

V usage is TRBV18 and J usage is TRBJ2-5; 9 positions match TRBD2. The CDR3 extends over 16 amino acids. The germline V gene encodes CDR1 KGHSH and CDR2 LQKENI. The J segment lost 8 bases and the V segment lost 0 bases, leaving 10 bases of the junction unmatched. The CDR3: CASSPPLAGNRETQYF. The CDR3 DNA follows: TGTGCCAGCTCACCACCGCTAGCGGGGAACCGAGAAACCCAGTACTTC.

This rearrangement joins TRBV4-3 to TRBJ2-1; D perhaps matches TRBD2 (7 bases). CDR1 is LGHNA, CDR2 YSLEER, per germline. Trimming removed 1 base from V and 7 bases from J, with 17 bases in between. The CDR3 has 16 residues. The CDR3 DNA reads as TGCGCCAGCAGCCAAGTAGGGGGGGGGCCGGAGAATGAGCAGTTCTTC. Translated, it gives CASSQVGGGPENEQFF.

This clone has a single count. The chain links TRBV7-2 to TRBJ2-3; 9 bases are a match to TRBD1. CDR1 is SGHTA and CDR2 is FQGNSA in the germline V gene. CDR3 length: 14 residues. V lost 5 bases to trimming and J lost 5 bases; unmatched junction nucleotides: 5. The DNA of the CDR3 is TGTGCCAGCAGCGCCCGACAGGGGGGAGATACGCAGTATTTT. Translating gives CASSARQGGDTQYF.

CDR3 coding DNA: TGTGCCTGGAGCTTAAGCTCCGGGACCCAGTACTTC. It is translated as CAWSLSSGTQYF. J is TRBJ2-5 and V is TRBV30; D ambiguous. The V gene lost 3 bases and the J gene lost 7 bases, with 12 bases spanning the gap. Per the germline V gene, CDR1 is GTSNPN and CDR2 is SVGIG (reference sequence). There are 12 residues in the CDR3.

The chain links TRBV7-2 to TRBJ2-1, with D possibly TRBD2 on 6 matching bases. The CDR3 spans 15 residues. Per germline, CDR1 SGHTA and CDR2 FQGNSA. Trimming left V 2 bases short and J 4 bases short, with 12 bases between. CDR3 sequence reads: CASSLLAGTYNEQFF. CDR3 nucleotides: TGTGCCAGCAGCTTACTGGCGGGGACGTACAATGAGCAGTTCTTC. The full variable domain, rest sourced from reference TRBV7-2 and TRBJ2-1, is GAGVSQSPSNKVTEKGKDVELRCDPISGHTALYWYRQSLGQGLEFLIYFQGNSAPDKSGLPSDRFSAERTGGSVSTLTIQRTQQEDSAVYLCASSLLAGTYNEQFFGPGTRLTVL.